One sample yielded the 28 T cell receptor beta chains listed below, sequenced in a study of blood T cell repertoires in COVID-19. The table came from immunoSEQ multiplex PCR; TCRdb's copy has only in-frame clones and leaves some out. Here the sample spans fewer than 85,000 clones, approximately 80% being singletons. The sample was peripheral blood. Source of these receptors: a woman aged 55 to 70 with acute or convalescent COVID-19.

This clone was seen a few times. The chain uses TRBV6-5 and TRBJ2-2; TRBD1 is a possible D gene (5 bases). Trimming took 7 bases from V and 5 from J, leaving 11 bases between them. The CDR3 spans 13 residues. CDR1 MNHEY and CDR2 SVGAGI come from the germline V gene. The CDR3 sequence is CASNRKGTGELFF. In DNA, the CDR3 is TGTGCCAGCAATCGGAAGGGGACCGGGGAGCTGTTTTTT.

V gene TRBV5-1 combines with J gene TRBJ2-3; maybe TRBD2 (7 bases). Trimming pared 0 bases from V and 3 bases from J, leaving 11 bases between. Germline V lookup: CDR1 SGHRS, CDR2 YFSETQ. The CDR3 length is 15 residues. As DNA, the CDR3 is TGCGCCAGCAGCTTGGCGGGGGGCCAAACAGATACGCAGTATTTT. Its translation: CASSLAGGQTDTQYF.

V gene TRBV11-2 combines with J gene TRBJ2-4, with no clear D. Trimming cost V 1 base and J 7 bases, with 11 bases left between them. CDR1 and CDR2 from the germline V gene are SGHAT and FQNNGV. The CDR3 runs to 14 residues. In nucleotides, the CDR3 is TGTGCCAGCAGCTTAGGTTGGCAGTCGAACATTCAGTACTTC. It is translated as CASSLGWQSNIQYF.

This sequence joins TRBV25-1 and TRBJ2-7; 7 positions agree with TRBD1. CDR3 length: 15 amino acids. CDR1 is MGHDK, CDR2 SYGVNS, per germline. Trimming cost V 5 bases and J 0 bases; bases outside gene matches: 7. This chain's CDR3 is CASSWGQSSSYEQYF. CDR3 in DNA: TGTGCCAGCAGTTGGGGACAGTCCTCCTCCTACGAGCAGTACTTC.

With regard to this clone: The junction departs from the called germline gene at one end, perhaps through a read error. V usage is TRBV15 and J usage is TRBJ1-1, with 7 bases aligning to TRBD1. This CDR3 has 14 amino acids. Germline V gene data show CDR1 as LNHNV and CDR2 as YYDKDF (reference sequence). CDR3 region: CATSGDRAPTEAFF. CDR3 nucleotides: TGTGCCACCAGCGGAGACAGGGCTCCCACTGAAGCTTTCTTT. The full variable domain, its missing parts supplied by reference TRBV15 and TRBJ1-1, is DAMVIQNPRYQVTQFGKPVTLSCSQTLNHNVMYWYQQKSSQAPKLLFHYYDKDFNNEADTPDNFQSRRPNTSFCFLDIRSPGLGDTAMYLCATSGDRAPTEAFFGQGTRLTVV.

The chain has TRBV5-1 and TRBJ2-6; TRBD1 agrees at 8 bases. The J segment lost 0 bases and the V segment lost 4 bases, leaving 9 bases of the junction unmatched. The CDR3 runs 18 residues. CDR1 and CDR2 (germline): SGHRS, YFSETQ. CDR3 region: CASSITGQGNSGANVLTF. Written as DNA, the CDR3 is TGCGCCAGCAGCATTACCGGACAGGGAAACTCTGGGGCCAACGTCCTGACTTTC.

This rearrangement joins TRBV9 to TRBJ2-7, with TRBD2 identical over 9 bases. This CDR3 is 14 amino acids long. V lost 0 bases, J lost 5 bases, and 3 bases stayed unmatched. From germline, CDR1 is SGDLS and CDR2 YYNGEE. This CDR3 is CASSVAAGGNEQYF. CDR3 DNA sequence: TGTGCCAGCAGCGTAGCGGCGGGAGGGAACGAGCAGTACTTC.

The rearrangement uses TRBV28 and TRBJ2-7, with 8 bases fitting TRBD1. In germline, CDR1 is MDHEN, CDR2 SYDVKM. With 4 bases clipped from V and 2 bases from J, the junction kept 7 bases outside the gene matches. The CDR3 sequence is 15 residues long. CDR3 coding DNA: TGTGCCAGCAGTTCAGCCACAGGGGGACCCTACGAGCAGTACTTC. Residues: CASSSATGGPYEQYF.

The chain recombines TRBV19 with TRBJ1-4, with D maybe TRBD1 (6 bases). The CDR3 runs to 17 residues. From germline, CDR1 is LNHDA and CDR2 SQIVND (reference sequence). CDR3 in DNA: TGTGCTGAACCGGGACCGATAAACAGTAGGGGGAATGAAAAACTGTTTTTT. Amino acids: CAEPGPINSRGNEKLFF.

This clone was observed a handful of times. The chain is built from TRBV9 and TRBJ2-2; TRBD2 might be the D (5 bases). Germline V gene sequence: CDR1 SGDLS, CDR2 YYNGEE. This CDR3 contains 14 residues. The ends were cut back, 9 bases at V and 0 bases at J, with 12 bases in the middle. CDR3 sequence: CATRRSPNTGELFF. The DNA for the CDR3 is TGTGCCACCCGGAGGAGCCCGAACACCGGGGAGCTGTTTTTT.

This rearrangement joins TRBV5-8 to TRBJ2-3; 8 nucleotides agree with TRBD1. The CDR3 consists of 15 residues. J gave up 3 bases and V 0 bases, and 3 bases lay outside the gene matches. Germline V gene lookup returns CDR1 SGHTS and CDR2 YDEGEE. CDR3 sequence (DNA): TGTGCCAGCAGCTTGGGACAGGGGAGAACAGATACGCAGTATTTT. The encoded protein is CASSLGQGRTDTQYF.

The chain is built from TRBV7-9 and TRBJ2-3, with D possibly being TRBD1 (6 bases). V dropped 2 bases and J dropped 1 base, with 19 bases sitting between them. This CDR3 comprises 18 residues. CDR1 is SEHNR, CDR2 FQNEAQ, per germline (reference sequence). The chain's CDR3 is CASSLSQGVGVGTDTQYF. The CDR3 DNA follows: TGTGCCAGCAGCTTATCACAGGGAGTCGGGGTGGGCACAGATACGCAGTATTTT.

The V gene is TRBV5-1, the J gene TRBJ2-1; 14 bases map to TRBD2. The J segment lost 11 bases and the V segment lost 4 bases, leaving 5 bases of the junction unmatched. The CDR3 has 14 amino acids. The germline V gene has CDR1 SGHRS and CDR2 YFSETQ. For the CDR3, the DNA is TGCGCCAGCAGCGTGACTAGCGGGGGGGCTAAGCAGTTCTTC. It yields the protein CASSVTSGGAKQFF.

The CDR3 DNA reads as TGTGCCAGCAGCCAAGTGTACCGGGACAGGGATGAAAAACTGTTTTTT. Its translation is CASSQVYRDRDEKLFF. V gene TRBV3-1 (or the pseudogene TRBV3-2) combines with J gene TRBJ1-4, with 9 bases identical to TRBD1. This CDR3 has 16 residues. With 1 base clipped from V and 6 bases from J, the junction kept 6 bases outside the gene matches. Germline CDR1 reads LGHDT; CDR2 reads YNNKEL (reference sequence).

The chain joins TRBV25-1 to TRBJ2-3; 8 nucleotides agree with TRBD2. Germline V CDR1 and CDR2: MGHDK, SYGVNS. The CDR3 runs to 18 residues. J was trimmed by 2 bases and V by 2 bases; bases with no gene match: 12. CDR3 sequence (DNA): TGTGCCAGCAGTGAACACCCCGGCTCGGGGGGGGCCACAGATACGCAGTATTTT. Protein product: CASSEHPGSGGATDTQYF.

This sequence joins TRBV28 and TRBJ1-3; TRBD1 matches 8 bases. Looked up from germline, CDR1 is MDHEN and CDR2 is SYDVKM. This CDR3 spans 16 amino acids. V lost 4 bases to trimming and J lost 1 base; unmatched junction nucleotides: 6. The CDR3, as DNA: TGTGCCAGCAGTTCGGGACAGGTCGGTTCTGGAAACACCATATATTTT. Translating it yields CASSSGQVGSGNTIYF.

This clone was observed a handful of times. The V and J genes are TRBV4-2 and TRBJ2-7; the D is unclear. The length of the CDR3 is 13 residues. The V gene lost 3 bases and the J gene lost 6 bases, with 12 bases spanning the gap. CDR1 and CDR2 (germline): LGHNA, YNFKEQ. CDR3 loop: CASSQAVGSEQYF. CDR3 nucleotide sequence: TGTGCCAGCAGCCAGGCGGTAGGCTCCGAGCAGTACTTC.

J is TRBJ1-1 and V is TRBV6-2 or TRBV6-3, with D perhaps matching TRBD1 (5 bases). CDR3 length equals 12 residues. Germline CDR1 reads MNHEY; CDR2 reads SVGEGT. Trimming shortened V by 6 bases and J by 7 bases, and 12 bases separated the two germline ends. DNA of the CDR3: TGTGCCAGCAGCCCAGCCAGGGTTGAAGCTTTCTTT. Translating gives CASSPARVEAFF.

This chain uses TRBV6-5 with TRBJ2-2; TRBD1 agrees at 8 bases. V trimming: 4 bases; J trimming: 6 bases; junction bases outside the gene matches: 7. Germline V gives CDR1 MNHEY, CDR2 SVGAGI. CDR3 length: 15 amino acids. In nucleotides, the CDR3 is TGTGCCAGCAGTTTAAGGACAGGGCTGGCCGGGGAGCTGTTTTTT. Translating it yields CASSLRTGLAGELFF.

The chain couples TRBV7-2 to TRBJ2-5; D gene uncertain. V lost 3 bases to trimming and J lost 2 bases, with 7 bases between them. Looked up from germline, CDR1 is SGHTA and CDR2 is FQGNSA. This CDR3 contains 13 residues. In DNA, the CDR3 is TGTGCCAGCAGCTTCTCCAGACAAGAGACCCAGTACTTC. This translates into CASSFSRQETQYF.

V usage is TRBV19 and J usage is TRBJ1-2; D is uncertain. Between the trimmed V and J ends, which lost 8 bases and 3 bases, there was a span of 16 bases. The CDR3 extends over 14 amino acids. Per the germline V gene, CDR1 is LNHDA and CDR2 is SQIVND (reference sequence). The CDR3 bases are TGTGCCAGTCACCGATCCTTGTCGGACTATGGCTACACCTTC. It codes for CASHRSLSDYGYTF.

The chain joins TRBV30 to TRBJ2-1, with 8 bases lining up with TRBD1. CDR1 and CDR2 (germline): GTSNPN, SVGIG (reference sequence). The CDR3 spans 15 residues. V trimming: 1 base; J trimming: 4 bases; junction bases outside the gene matches: 6. This CDR3 reads CAWSGGTGNYNEQFF. Here the CDR3 DNA reads TGTGCCTGGAGTGGAGGGACAGGTAATTACAATGAGCAGTTCTTC.

The rearrangement links TRBV5-1 to TRBJ2-1, with D hard to call. The V and J ends lost 0 bases and 5 bases respectively, with 6 bases between them. CDR1 is SGHRS, CDR2 YFSETQ, per germline. This CDR3 has 13 amino acids. For the CDR3, the DNA is TGCGCCAGCAGCTTGGTACAGAACAATGAGCAGTTCTTC. It translates to CASSLVQNNEQFF.

This clone has just a few counts. Compared with germline, one end of the junction differs, possibly owing to a read error. The rearrangement joins TRBV7-7 to TRBJ2-5; TRBD1 matches 9 bases. There are 16 residues in the CDR3. Germline V lookup: CDR1 SSHAT, CDR2 FNYEAQ (reference sequence). CDR3 DNA sequence: TGTGCTAGCAGCCAAGAGCCCCCCGGGACAGGGGAGACCCAGTACTTC. It specifies CASSQEPPGTGETQYF.

The rearrangement joins TRBV6-5 to TRBJ1-5; 8 bases agree with TRBD1. The V and J ends lost 5 bases and 2 bases, in that order; junction bases with no gene match: 5. The CDR3 totals 15 residues. Germline-derived CDR1 and CDR2 are MNHEY and SVGAGI. This CDR3 reads CASSPLTGGNQPQHF. CDR3 in DNA: TGTGCCAGCAGTCCCTTGACAGGGGGCAATCAGCCCCAGCATTTT.

The V gene is TRBV24-1, the J gene TRBJ2-2, with 7 positions matching TRBD2. Germline CDR1 KGHDR, CDR2 SFDVKD. This CDR3 spans 14 amino acids. The trim removed 7 bases at V and 2 bases at J, leaving 3 bases unmatched. CDR3 nucleotides: TGTGCCACCAGGACGGGACTAAACACCGGGGAGCTGTTTTTT. Residues: CATRTGLNTGELFF.

The chain uses TRBV5-3 and TRBJ2-5; D is possibly TRBD2 (6 bases). TRBV5-3 has ORF status, its function being uncertain. The ends were cut back, 2 bases at V and 2 bases at J, with 16 bases in the middle. The CDR3 length is 16 residues. As DNA, the CDR3 is TGTGCCAGAAGCTTTGGAAATTCGGAGGGTCAAGAGACCCAGTACTTC. Translating it yields CARSFGNSEGQETQYF.

This clone was seen many times. This chain connects TRBV29-1 to TRBJ1-2; no reliable D call. Germline CDR1 reads SQVTM; CDR2 reads ANQGSEA. The CDR3 spans 13 residues. Trimming shortened V by 3 bases and J by 1 base, and 9 bases separated the two germline ends. CDR3 sequence: CSVDEGYNYGYTF. The CDR3 DNA reads TGCAGCGTTGACGAGGGCTATAACTATGGCTACACCTTC. The entire variable domain, with the rest obtained from reference TRBV29-1 and TRBJ1-2, is as follows: SAVISQKPSRDICQRGTSLTIQCQVDSQVTMMFWYRQQPGQSLTLIATANQGSEATYESGFVIDKFPISRPNLTFSTLTVSNMSPEDSSIYLCSVDEGYNYGYTFGSGTRLTVV.